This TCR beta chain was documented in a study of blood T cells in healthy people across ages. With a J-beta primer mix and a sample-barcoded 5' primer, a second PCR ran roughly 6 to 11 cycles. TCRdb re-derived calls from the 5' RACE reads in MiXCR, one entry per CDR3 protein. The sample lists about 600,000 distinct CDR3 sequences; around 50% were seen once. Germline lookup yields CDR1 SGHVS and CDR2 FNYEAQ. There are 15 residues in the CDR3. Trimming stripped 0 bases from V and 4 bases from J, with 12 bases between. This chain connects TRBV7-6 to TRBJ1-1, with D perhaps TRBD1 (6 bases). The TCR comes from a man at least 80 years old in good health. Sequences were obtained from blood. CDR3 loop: CASSLAGRGGTEAFF. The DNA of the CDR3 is TGTGCCAGCAGCTTAGCAGGACGAGGGGGCACTGAAGCTTTCTTT.